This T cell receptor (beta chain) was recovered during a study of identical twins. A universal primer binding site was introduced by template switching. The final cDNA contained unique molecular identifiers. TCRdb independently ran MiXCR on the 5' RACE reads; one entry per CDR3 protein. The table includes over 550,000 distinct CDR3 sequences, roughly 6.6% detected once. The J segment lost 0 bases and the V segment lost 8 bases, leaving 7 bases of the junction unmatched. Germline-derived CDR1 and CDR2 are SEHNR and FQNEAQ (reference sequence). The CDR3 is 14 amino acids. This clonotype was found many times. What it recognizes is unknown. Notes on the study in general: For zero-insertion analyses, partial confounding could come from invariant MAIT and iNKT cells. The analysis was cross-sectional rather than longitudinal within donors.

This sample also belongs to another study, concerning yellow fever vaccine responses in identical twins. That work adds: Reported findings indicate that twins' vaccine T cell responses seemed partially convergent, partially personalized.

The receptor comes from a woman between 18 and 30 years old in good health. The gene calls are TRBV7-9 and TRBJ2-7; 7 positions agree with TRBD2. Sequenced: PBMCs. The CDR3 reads CASGRAGHSYEQYF. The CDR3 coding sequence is TGTGCCAGCGGGAGGGCAGGGCACTCCTACGAGCAGTACTTC. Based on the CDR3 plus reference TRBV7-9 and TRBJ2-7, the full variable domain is DTGVSQNPRHKITKRGQNVTFRCDPISEHNRLYWYRQTLGQGPEFLTYFQNEAQLEKSRLLSDRFSAERPKGSFSTLEIQRTEQGDSAMYLCASGRAGHSYEQYFGPGTRLTVT.